What follows are 27 T cell receptor beta chains derived from one specimen sequenced in a study of monozygotic twins with inflammatory bowel disease. TCRdb reanalyzed the 5' RACE reads, giving one entry per CDR3 protein sequence and no DNA. Across some 200,000 distinct CDR3 sequences, the top ten clones capture approximately 1.6% of the sample. The sample taken for sequencing was blood. The receptor set was obtained from a human donor with ulcerative colitis or Crohn's disease, or a healthy co-twin of an affected twin (not recorded which).

J is TRBJ2-5 and V is TRBV5-8; lacking DNA, the TRBD1 call made by TCRdb goes unchecked. This CDR3 is built from 13 residues. The germline gives CDR1 SGHTS, CDR2 YDEGEE. CDR3 protein: CATRDGGRETQYF.

The chain couples TRBV15 to TRBJ2-1. Germline V gives CDR1 LNHNV, CDR2 YYDKDF (reference sequence). This CDR3 is built from 15 residues. CDR3 region: CATSRDFLTYNEQFF. The variable domain in full, completed from reference TRBV15 and TRBJ2-1, reads DAMVIQNPRYQVTQFGKPVTLSCSQTLNHNVMYWYQQKSSQAPKLLFHYYDKDFNNEADTPDNFQSRRPNTSFCFLDIRSPGLGDTAMYLCATSRDFLTYNEQFFGPGTRLTVL.

The chain carries TRBV7-2 and TRBJ2-3; TCRdb selects TRBD2, and the lack of DNA leaves this call unchecked. Germline lookup yields CDR1 SGHTA and CDR2 FQGNSA. This CDR3 region has 14 residues. This CDR3 is CASSLRGLTDTQYF.

J is TRBJ2-2 and V is TRBV7-8; TCRdb's D call, TRBD2, is unchecked because there is no DNA. CDR1 SGHVS and CDR2 FQNEAQ come from the germline V gene. CDR3 length equals 20 residues. This CDR3 reads CASSVELARGSRKNTGELFF. The complete variable domain, with remaining parts taken from reference TRBV7-8 and TRBJ2-2, reads GAGVSQSPRYKVAKRGQDVALRCDPISGHVSLFWYQQALGQGPEFLTYFQNEAQLDKSGLPSDRFFAERPEGSVSTLKIQRTQQEDSAVYLCASSVELARGSRKNTGELFFGEGSRLTVL.

V is TRBV4-2 and J is TRBJ1-1; TCRdb's D call, TRBD1, is unchecked because there is no DNA. Germline V gives CDR1 LGHNA, CDR2 YNFKEQ. The CDR3 length is 15 residues. The CDR3 sequence is CASSHSVGDRLEAFF.

CDR3 protein: CASSLGGGPNTGELFF. The rearrangement joins TRBV7-2 to TRBJ2-2; no DNA is available, so the TRBD1 call from TCRdb remains unchecked. Germline CDR1 SGHTA, CDR2 FQGNSA. The CDR3 runs 16 residues.

The chain is built from TRBV11-2 and TRBJ1-2; TCRdb designates TRBD1, a call that cannot be tested without DNA. The CDR3 extends over 18 amino acids. CDR1 is SGHAT, CDR2 FQNNGV, per germline. Here the CDR3 reads CASSPKPSDRAVGGGYTF.

The V call is TRBV12-3 or TRBV12-4, the J call TRBJ1-2; TCRdb outputs TRBD1, but without DNA this stays unchecked. The length of the CDR3 is 13 residues. The CDR3 protein is CASSFDRGRGYTF.

The chain joins TRBV28 to TRBJ2-2; there is no DNA to check the TCRdb D call of TRBD2. From germline, CDR1 is MDHEN and CDR2 SYDVKM. The CDR3 is 15 residues long. CDR3 sequence: CASSLLGRDTGELFF.

The chain is built from TRBV3-1 and TRBJ2-7. Looked up from germline, CDR1 is LGHDT and CDR2 is YNNKEL (reference sequence). The CDR3 covers 14 residues. The CDR3 is CASSFRSNSYEQYF.

This chain joins TRBV7-6 and TRBJ1-4. This CDR3 comprises 13 residues. Germline CDR1 SGHVS, CDR2 FNYEAQ. This CDR3 is CASSSSQREKLFF.

The V call is TRBV9, the J call TRBJ2-3. The CDR3 spans 15 residues. The germline V gene has CDR1 SGDLS and CDR2 YYNGEE. CDR3 amino acids: CASSAGPIPTDTQYF.

The chain combines TRBV20-1 with TRBJ2-5; there is no DNA to check the TCRdb D call of TRBD2. The germline V gene encodes CDR1 DFQATT and CDR2 SNEGSKA (reference sequence). The CDR3 is 13 amino acids. This CDR3 is CSATSGGAGTQYF.

The chain uses TRBV12-3 or TRBV12-4 and TRBJ2-5; TCRdb's D call of TRBD1 is untestable without DNA. The CDR3 extends over 13 amino acids. The CDR3 sequence: CASSHGTGETQYF.

J is TRBJ2-1 and V is TRBV4-1; TCRdb's D call, TRBD1, is unchecked because there is no DNA. This CDR3 contains 14 residues. Germline lookup yields CDR1 MGHRA and CDR2 YSYEKL. CDR3 sequence reads: CASSQGGYYNEQFF.

The rearrangement joins TRBV27 to TRBJ1-2; lacking DNA, the TRBD1 call made by TCRdb goes unchecked. The CDR3 length is 14 residues. Germline V gene lookup returns CDR1 MNHEY and CDR2 SMNVEV (reference sequence). The CDR3 protein is CASRDSTSLYGYTF.

The rearrangement links TRBV29-1 to TRBJ2-7; TCRdb's D call, TRBD1, is unchecked because there is no DNA. The germline V gene encodes CDR1 SQVTM and CDR2 ANQGSEA. This CDR3 has 15 residues. This CDR3 reads CSVTFNTGKVYEQYF.

The chain couples TRBV5-4 to TRBJ1-2; TCRdb designates TRBD1, a call that cannot be tested without DNA. The CDR3 length is 16 residues. From germline, CDR1 is SGHNT and CDR2 YYREEE (reference sequence). CDR3 protein: CASSLDRGLLNYGYTF.

J is TRBJ1-3 and V is TRBV7-9. CDR3 length: 15 amino acids. Germline lookup yields CDR1 SEHNR and CDR2 FQNEAQ (reference sequence). CDR3 sequence: CASSLEVLSGNTIYF.

The genes are TRBV6-5 and TRBJ1-1; TCRdb's D call, TRBD1, is unchecked because there is no DNA. The germline gives CDR1 MNHEY, CDR2 SVGAGI. This CDR3 contains 14 residues. The CDR3 loop is CASSYRDRGYEAFF.

The chain employs TRBV7-9 and TRBJ2-7; the TCRdb D gene call, TRBD1, has no DNA to confirm it. Per the germline V gene, CDR1 is SEHNR and CDR2 is FQNEAQ (reference sequence). The CDR3 is made up of 15 amino acids. This CDR3 reads CASTDQGELSYEQYF.

The chain is built from TRBV3-1 and TRBJ2-5. The CDR3 is made up of 14 amino acids. Germline values: CDR1 LGHDT, CDR2 YNNKEL (reference sequence). The CDR3 loop is CASSQVSRQETQYF.

The chain uses TRBV5-1 and TRBJ2-7. CDR3 length: 14 residues. Per germline, CDR1 SGHRS and CDR2 YFSETQ. CDR3 region: CASSLYTSTGEQYF.

The gene calls are TRBV7-3 and TRBJ2-2; TCRdb reports TRBD1, a call that lacks DNA to check it against. Looked up from germline, CDR1 is SGHTA and CDR2 is FQGTGA. The CDR3 sequence is 13 residues long. The CDR3 reads CASSIRQGGELFF.

The CDR3 reads CASRGSARAAETQYF. This sequence joins TRBV28 and TRBJ2-5; TCRdb's D call, TRBD2, is unchecked because there is no DNA. The CDR3 is 15 residues long. The germline gives CDR1 MDHEN, CDR2 SYDVKM. Complete variable domain (other parts from reference TRBV28 and TRBJ2-5): DVKVTQSSRYLVKRTGEKVFLECVQDMDHENMFWYRQDPGLGLRLIYFSYDVKMKEKGDIPEGYSVSREKKERFSLILESASTNQTSMYLCASRGSARAAETQYFGPGTRLLVL.

The chain has TRBV19 and TRBJ1-5; lacking DNA, the TRBD1 call made by TCRdb goes unchecked. The CDR3 consists of 14 residues. Germline V gene sequence: CDR1 LNHDA, CDR2 SQIVND (reference sequence). The CDR3 is CASSRGGGYQPQHF. Looking up the rest from reference TRBV19 and TRBJ1-5 gives the full variable domain: DGGITQSPKYLFRKEGQNVTLSCEQNLNHDAMYWYRQDPGQGLRLIYYSQIVNDFQKGDIAEGYSVSREKKESFPLTVTSAQKNPTAFYLCASSRGGGYQPQHFGDGTRLSIL.

This sequence joins TRBV5-6 and TRBJ2-1. CDR3 length: 12 residues. The germline V gene encodes CDR1 SGHDT and CDR2 YYEEEE. This CDR3 is CASSLSGYEQFF.